One and the same sample provided the 27 T cell receptor beta chains below, sequenced in a study of cytomegalovirus exposure and HLA in healthy donors. Amplification used 60 Vbeta primers and 13 Jbeta primers. Method: immunoSEQ multiplex PCR; TCRdb's copy keeps in-frame clones and lacks some. The sample carries fewer than 200,000 clones, roughly 65% recorded once. The sequenced sample consisted of PBMCs. These receptors came from a woman between 18 and 29 years old in good health and CMV-seropositive.

The CDR3 is CASSSPGQGRGYGYTF. DNA of the CDR3: TGTGCCAGCAGCTCACCGGGACAGGGCCGAGGATATGGCTACACCTTC. The chain uses TRBV7-2 and TRBJ1-2; 9 bases line up with TRBD1. Looked up from germline, CDR1 is SGHTA and CDR2 is FQGNSA. This CDR3 spans 16 amino acids. The junction had 11 bases not matched to a gene; V was cut back by 4 bases and J by 5 bases.

V and J are TRBV18 and TRBJ2-4; D is perhaps TRBD2 (5 bases). The CDR3 covers 15 residues. The V end lost 4 bases, the J end lost 2 bases, and 12 bases lay between the germline ends. In germline, CDR1 is KGHSH, CDR2 LQKENI. CDR3 nucleotides: TGTGCCAGCTCACTCCCGGGATTATCCAAAAACATTCAGTACTTC. Translation gives CASSLPGLSKNIQYF. Looking up the rest from reference TRBV18 and TRBJ2-4 gives the full variable domain: NAGVMQNPRHLVRRRGQEARLRCSPMKGHSHVYWYRQLPEEGLKFMVYLQKENIIDESGMPKERFSAEFPKEGPSILRIQQVVRGDSAAYFCASSLPGLSKNIQYFGAGTRLSVL.

The chain employs TRBV7-3 and TRBJ2-2; the match to TRBD1 covers 8 bases. The V gene end was trimmed by 5 bases and the J gene end by 7 bases; junction bases not matched to a gene: 3. CDR1 and CDR2 (germline): SGHTA, FQGTGA. The CDR3 is 13 amino acids. The CDR3 sequence is CASSLQGDGELFF. In DNA form, the CDR3 reads TGTGCCAGCAGCCTACAGGGGGACGGGGAGCTGTTTTTT.

The rearrangement joins TRBV30 to TRBJ2-5; 9 bases fit TRBD1. The CDR3 loop spans 12 amino acids. CDR1 is GTSNPN, CDR2 SVGIG, per germline (reference sequence). Trimming removed 2 bases from V and 11 bases from J; junction bases left unmatched: 6. The DNA for the CDR3 is TGTGCCTGGAGTCGGGACAGGGTCGGGCAGTACTTC. Protein sequence: CAWSRDRVGQYF.

CDR3 amino acids: CASSLSPTNQPQHF. The CDR3 DNA reads TGTGCCAGCAGCTTATCACCCACTAATCAGCCCCAGCATTTT. The chain joins TRBV5-8 to TRBJ1-5; D not certain. The CDR3 covers 14 residues. The V gene's germline CDR1 is SGHTS and CDR2 YDEGEE. Trimming took 2 bases from V and 4 from J, leaving 10 bases between them.

The chain has TRBV5-4 and TRBJ1-1; D is undetermined. Per germline, CDR1 SGHNT and CDR2 YYREEE (reference sequence). The V end lost 2 bases, the J end lost 0 bases, and 8 bases lay between the germline ends. This CDR3 contains 14 residues. CDR3 nucleotide sequence: TGTGCCAGCAGCTTCTCAGATGTGAACACTGAAGCTTTCTTT. Translated: CASSFSDVNTEAFF.

The gene calls are TRBV5-1 and TRBJ2-7, with D perhaps TRBD2 (5 bases). This CDR3 has 12 amino acids. Per the germline V gene, CDR1 is SGHRS and CDR2 is YFSETQ. Trimming stripped 5 bases from V and 7 bases from J, with 13 bases between. As DNA, the CDR3 is TGCGCCAGCAGGGACTCATCGTGGGAGCAGTACTTC. This encodes CASRDSSWEQYF.

The chain links TRBV2 to TRBJ2-7; 7 bases fit TRBD2. The V gene's germline CDR1 is SNHLY and CDR2 FYNNEI. The CDR3 extends over 15 amino acids. The trim removed 0 bases at V and 2 bases at J, leaving 4 bases unmatched. The CDR3 DNA sequence: TGTGCCAGCAGTGAAGCGGGCGGGAGAGCCTACGAGCAGTACTTC. This translates into CASSEAGGRAYEQYF.

The chain couples TRBV27 to TRBJ2-1; 10 bases line up with TRBD2. CDR1 is MNHEY, CDR2 SMNVEV, per germline (reference sequence). J lost 8 bases, V lost 3 bases, and 4 bases had no gene match. CDR3 length equals 14 residues. The CDR3: CASSLGLALDEQFF. In nucleotides, the CDR3 is TGTGCCAGCAGTTTGGGACTAGCGCTCGATGAGCAGTTCTTC.

The V gene is TRBV15, the J gene TRBJ1-4; tentatively, D is TRBD1 (5 bases). CDR3 length equals 16 residues. With 0 bases removed from V and 3 bases from J, the gap between germline ends came to 11 bases. CDR1 and CDR2 (germline): LNHNV, YYDKDF (reference sequence). The chain's CDR3 is CATSRDLGAANEKLFF. The CDR3 DNA is TGTGCCACCAGCAGAGATCTAGGGGCTGCTAATGAAAAACTGTTTTTT. Filled out from reference TRBV15 and TRBJ1-4, the complete variable domain reads DAMVIQNPRYQVTQFGKPVTLSCSQTLNHNVMYWYQQKSSQAPKLLFHYYDKDFNNEADTPDNFQSRRPNTSFCFLDIRSPGLGDTAMYLCATSRDLGAANEKLFFGSGTQLSVL.

The chain combines TRBV23-1 with TRBJ2-7; TRBD2 matches at 8 bases. TRBV23-1 is identified as an open reading frame with a role that is uncertain. The CDR3 has 16 residues. The V gene end was trimmed by 6 bases and the J gene end by 6 bases; junction bases not matched to a gene: 16. CDR3 bases: TGCGCCAGCAGGGGTATTGGGAGCGGGAGTGAACTCGAGCAGTACTTC. Its translation: CASRGIGSGSELEQYF.

This chain links TRBV6-5 with TRBJ1-6, with D unclear. The CDR3 contains 12 residues. Germline V lookup: CDR1 MNHEY, CDR2 SVGAGI. The V and J ends lost 5 bases and 3 bases respectively, with 2 bases between them. The CDR3 loop reads CASSLYNSPLHF. The CDR3 DNA reads TGTGCCAGCAGTCTCTATAATTCACCCCTCCACTTT.

This clone was detected only a few times. The J gene is TRBJ2-1, the V gene TRBV27; D ambiguous. The germline CDR1 and CDR2 sequences are MNHEY and SMNVEV (reference sequence). V was clipped by 0 bases and J by 9 bases, with 12 bases between them. The CDR3 spans 14 residues. CDR3 in amino acids: CASSLSGSRGEQFF. The CDR3 nucleotides read TGTGCCAGCAGTTTATCGGGTAGTAGAGGTGAGCAGTTCTTC.

The chain has TRBV7-6 and TRBJ2-5, with a tentative D call TRBD1 (6 bases). This CDR3 is 15 amino acids long. V was cut by 7 bases and J by 1 base, with 16 bases left in between. Germline CDR1 and CDR2: SGHVS and FNYEAQ. CDR3 nucleotide sequence: TGTGCCAGCATGGACAATGTAGGGGGCCAAGAGACCCAGTACTTC. Its translation: CASMDNVGGQETQYF.

This chain links TRBV6-5 with TRBJ1-2; TRBD1 matches at 7 bases. V was pared by 7 bases and J by 1 base, with 9 bases of the junction left unmatched. The CDR3 extends over 15 amino acids. CDR1 is MNHEY, CDR2 SVGAGI, per germline. The CDR3 DNA reads as TGTGCCAGCAAGAACCGGGACAGCTTTAACTATGGCTACACCTTC. Translated: CASKNRDSFNYGYTF.

As concerns this clone: Within the sample, other DNA sequences also encode this same CDR3. This chain joins TRBV30 and TRBJ1-6; a weak D match, TRBD1 (5 bases). V dropped 6 bases and J dropped 7 bases, with 19 bases sitting between them. This CDR3 is 15 amino acids long. Per the germline V gene, CDR1 is GTSNPN and CDR2 is SVGIG (reference sequence). The chain's CDR3 is CACQPQAGLNSPLHF. CDR3 sequence (DNA): TGTGCCTGCCAACCTCAGGCAGGGCTAAATTCACCCCTCCACTTT.

This clone showed up just a few times. This sequence joins TRBV5-6 and TRBJ1-3; 7 nucleotides agree with TRBD1. Unmatched junction bases numbered 3, after V lost 0 bases and J lost 6 bases. The CDR3 consists of 14 residues. Germline V CDR1 and CDR2: SGHDT, YYEEEE. The CDR3 loop is CASSLGQGSNTIYF. In DNA, the CDR3 is TGTGCCAGCAGCTTGGGACAGGGCTCAAACACCATATATTTT.

This clone was counted between two and nine times. V and J are TRBV28 and TRBJ2-7; TRBD2 matches at 7 bases. CDR1 MDHEN and CDR2 SYDVKM come from the germline V gene. V was clipped by 8 bases and J by 9 bases; unmatched bases: 16. This CDR3 is built from 14 residues. The chain's CDR3 is CASVPGTTGLGQYF. The DNA of the CDR3 is TGTGCCAGCGTACCCGGGACTACCGGATTAGGGCAGTACTTC.

The rearrangement uses TRBV7-2 and TRBJ1-2, with D hard to call. Germline values: CDR1 SGHTA, CDR2 FQGNSA. The V and J ends lost 5 bases and 7 bases respectively, with 17 bases between them. This CDR3 region has 14 residues. CDR3 DNA sequence: TGTGCCAGCAGCAGCCTTCACCAGGATTTTGGCTACACCTTC. Its protein product is CASSSLHQDFGYTF.

This chain links TRBV5-8 with TRBJ2-5; no firm D call. V gave up 0 bases and J gave up 5 bases, with 11 bases separating them. The CDR3 sequence is 14 residues long. Germline CDR1 SGHTS, CDR2 YDEGEE. In DNA form, the CDR3 reads TGTGCCAGCAGCTTGGCAGCAGTCGGGGAGACCCAGTACTTC. It specifies CASSLAAVGETQYF.

In this sample, this clone turned up a few times. The chain recombines TRBV19 with TRBJ2-1; the match to TRBD2 covers 14 bases. V shed 5 bases and J 2 bases; nucleotides not matched to a gene: 11. CDR3 length: 19 residues. Germline loops: CDR1 LNHDA, CDR2 SQIVND (reference sequence). In nucleotides, the CDR3 is TGTGCCAGTAGTTTCAGCCCCCCGGGACTAGCGGGAGCCTACAATGAGCAGTTCTTC. Residues: CASSFSPPGLAGAYNEQFF.

This chain connects TRBV7-6 to TRBJ2-7, with TRBD2 as a possible D gene (5 bases). V lost 5 bases, J lost 2 bases, and 19 bases lay in between. The germline V gene encodes CDR1 SGHVS and CDR2 FNYEAQ. The CDR3 has 16 residues. The CDR3 loop reads CASSPSVTAAAYEQYF. CDR3 DNA: TGTGCCAGCAGCCCAAGTGTAACAGCGGCCGCCTACGAGCAGTACTTC.

In its sample, this clone was seen a few times. This chain links TRBV6-5 with TRBJ2-1; the match to TRBD2 covers 8 bases. Trimming cost V 3 bases and J 0 bases; bases outside gene matches: 4. The CDR3 is made up of 16 amino acids. Germline values: CDR1 MNHEY, CDR2 SVGAGI. The CDR3: CASSYSGASSYNEQFF. The CDR3, as DNA: TGTGCCAGCAGTTATAGCGGGGCCAGCTCCTACAATGAGCAGTTCTTC.

The CDR3 spells CASSQERDKNTEAFF. CDR3 in DNA: TGCGCCAGCAGTCAAGAGCGGGACAAGAACACTGAAGCTTTCTTT. V usage is TRBV23-1 and J usage is TRBJ1-1, with D perhaps TRBD1 (6 bases). TRBV23-1 is labeled an ORF, and its function is uncertain. The V gene lost 2 bases and the J gene lost 1 base, with 11 bases spanning the gap. The CDR3 length is 15 residues.

This chain connects TRBV9 to TRBJ1-2; D gene unclear. This CDR3 is 12 amino acids long. From germline, CDR1 is SGDLS and CDR2 YYNGEE. V was pared by 3 bases and J by 4 bases, with 7 bases between. CDR3 coding DNA: TGTGCCAGCAGCGCCTACAGCTATGGCTACACCTTC. It specifies CASSAYSYGYTF.

The V and J genes are TRBV14 and TRBJ1-2; the D is unclear. This CDR3 has 17 residues. Germline V gene sequence: CDR1 SGHDN, CDR2 FVKESK. Trimming pared 1 base from V and 0 bases from J, leaving 15 bases between. The CDR3 DNA sequence: TGTGCCAGCAGCCAAGTTTCAGGTCGCCGAGCTAACTATGGCTACACCTTC. It encodes CASSQVSGRRANYGYTF.

This clone was observed a single time. This chain connects TRBV19 to TRBJ1-6, with 10 bases that match TRBD1. J gave up 14 bases and V 4 bases, and 5 bases lay outside the gene matches. CDR3 length: 13 residues. Per the germline V gene, CDR1 is LNHDA and CDR2 is SQIVND (reference sequence). CDR3: CASSRDRGPALHF. CDR3 DNA sequence: TGTGCCAGTAGTAGAGACAGGGGGCCGGCCCTCCACTTT.